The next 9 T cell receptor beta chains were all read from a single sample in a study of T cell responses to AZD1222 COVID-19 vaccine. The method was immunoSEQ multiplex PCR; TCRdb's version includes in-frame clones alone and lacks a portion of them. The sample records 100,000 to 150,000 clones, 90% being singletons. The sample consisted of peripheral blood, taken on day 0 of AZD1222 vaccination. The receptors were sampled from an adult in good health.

The CDR3 nucleotides are TGTGCCAGCAATAGAGGGAACTCTGGGGCCAACGTCCTGACTTTC. This sequence encodes CASNRGNSGANVLTF. The chain employs TRBV7-6 and TRBJ2-6; tentatively, D is TRBD2 (5 bases). The V end lost 7 bases, the J end lost 0 bases, and 10 bases lay between the germline ends. The CDR3 spans 15 residues. Germline V lookup: CDR1 SGHVS, CDR2 FNYEAQ.

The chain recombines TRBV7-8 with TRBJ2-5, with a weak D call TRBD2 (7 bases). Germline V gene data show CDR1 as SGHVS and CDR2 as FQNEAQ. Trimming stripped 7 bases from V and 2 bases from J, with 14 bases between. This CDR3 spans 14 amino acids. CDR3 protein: CASTPGGLQETQYF. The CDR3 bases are TGTGCCAGCACCCCCGGGGGGCTACAAGAGACCCAGTACTTC.

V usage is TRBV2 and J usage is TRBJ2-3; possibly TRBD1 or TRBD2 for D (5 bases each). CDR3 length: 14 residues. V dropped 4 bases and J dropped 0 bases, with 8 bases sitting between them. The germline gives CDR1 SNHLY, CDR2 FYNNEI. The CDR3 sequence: CASSGGLSTDTQYF. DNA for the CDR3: TGTGCCAGCAGTGGGGGGTTGAGCACAGATACGCAGTATTTT.

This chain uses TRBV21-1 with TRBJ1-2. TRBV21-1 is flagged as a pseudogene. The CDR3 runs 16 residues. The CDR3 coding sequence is TGTGCCAGCAGCAAAGGGTGCCCGCTAGCTAACTATGGCTACACCTTC. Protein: CASSKGCPLANYGYTF.

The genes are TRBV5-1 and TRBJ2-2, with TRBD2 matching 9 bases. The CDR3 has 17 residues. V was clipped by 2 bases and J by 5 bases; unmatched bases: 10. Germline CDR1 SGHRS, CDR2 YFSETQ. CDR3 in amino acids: CASSLWISGGGTGELFF. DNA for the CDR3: TGCGCCAGCAGCTTATGGATTAGCGGGGGAGGTACCGGGGAGCTGTTTTTT.

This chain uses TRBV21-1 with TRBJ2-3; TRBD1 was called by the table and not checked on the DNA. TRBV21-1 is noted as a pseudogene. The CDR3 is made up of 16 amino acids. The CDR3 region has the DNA TGTGCCAGCAGCAGAAACAGGGGGCTGGGCACAGATACGCAGTATTTT. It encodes CASSRNRGLGTDTQYF.

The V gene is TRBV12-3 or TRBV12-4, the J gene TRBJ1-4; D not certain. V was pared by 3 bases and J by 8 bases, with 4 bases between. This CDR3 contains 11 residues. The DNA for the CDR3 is TGTGCCAGCAGTTTTAGGGAAAAACTGTTTTTT. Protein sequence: CASSFREKLFF.

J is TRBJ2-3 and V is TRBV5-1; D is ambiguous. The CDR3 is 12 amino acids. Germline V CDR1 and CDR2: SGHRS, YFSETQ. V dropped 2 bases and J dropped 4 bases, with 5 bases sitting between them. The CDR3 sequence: CASSLSSDTQYF. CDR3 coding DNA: TGCGCCAGCAGCTTATCATCAGATACGCAGTATTTT.

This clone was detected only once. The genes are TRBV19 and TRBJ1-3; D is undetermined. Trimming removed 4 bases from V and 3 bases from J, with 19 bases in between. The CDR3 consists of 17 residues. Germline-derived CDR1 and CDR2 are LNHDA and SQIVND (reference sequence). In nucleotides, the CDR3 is TGTGCCAGTAGTAAAGGCATCCCAGGAAAACATGGAAACACCATATATTTT. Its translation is CASSKGIPGKHGNTIYF.